The 15 T cell receptor beta chains below all came from one sample that was sequenced in a study of blood T cell repertoires in COVID-19. Using immunoSEQ multiplex PCR, the repertoire was profiled, and TCRdb retains in-frame clones only, with some absent. The repertoire includes a few hundred thousand clones, about 92% of them detected once, and more than 0.55% sits in the top ten. Sample: PBMCs or T cells enriched from blood (not recorded which). The receptors stem from a man in his late teens or twenties who had recovered from COVID-19.

This chain connects TRBV19 to TRBJ1-5; perhaps TRBD1 as D (6 bases). The germline V gene encodes CDR1 LNHDA and CDR2 SQIVND (reference sequence). The CDR3 spans 17 residues. V was shortened by 0 bases and J by 6 bases, with 18 bases between the two germline ends. CDR3 residues: CASSIEGTLRLVQPQHF. For the CDR3, the DNA is TGTGCCAGTAGTATAGAAGGGACACTTAGATTGGTTCAGCCCCAGCATTTT.

The chain recombines TRBV9 with TRBJ2-3; 11 bases match TRBD2. The CDR3 length is 15 residues. Germline CDR1 reads SGDLS; CDR2 reads YYNGEE. V lost 4 bases to trimming and J lost 6 bases; unmatched junction nucleotides: 7. The CDR3 region is CASSRSGRAPDTQYF. The CDR3 DNA reads as TGTGCCAGCAGCCGTAGCGGGAGGGCCCCGGATACGCAGTATTTT. Using reference TRBV9 and TRBJ2-3 for the parts outside the CDR3, the full variable domain is DSGVTQTPKHLITATGQRVTLRCSPRSGDLSVYWYQQSLDQGLQFLIQYYNGEERAKGNILERFSAQQFPDLHSELNLSSLELGDSALYFCASSRSGRAPDTQYFGPGTRLTVL.

The chain couples TRBV18 to TRBJ1-2; tentative D call: TRBD1 (5 bases). Germline CDR1 is KGHSH and CDR2 is LQKENI. The V gene lost 0 bases and the J gene lost 3 bases, with 11 bases spanning the gap. This CDR3 spans 15 amino acids. This chain's CDR3 is CASSPPGVGDYGYTF. CDR3 nucleotide sequence: TGTGCCAGCTCACCACCCGGCGTAGGGGACTATGGCTACACCTTC. The full variable domain, rest sourced from reference TRBV18 and TRBJ1-2, is NAGVMQNPRHLVRRRGQEARLRCSPMKGHSHVYWYRQLPEEGLKFMVYLQKENIIDESGMPKERFSAEFPKEGPSILRIQQVVRGDSAAYFCASSPPGVGDYGYTFGSGTRLTVV.

The rearrangement links TRBV6-5 to TRBJ1-5, with a tentative D call TRBD1 (5 bases). Trimming left V 4 bases short and J 4 bases short, with 14 bases between. The CDR3 has 15 residues. CDR1 is MNHEY, CDR2 SVGAGI, per germline. This CDR3 reads CASSSRQSINQPQHF. In DNA, the CDR3 is TGTGCCAGCAGTTCACGACAGTCCATTAATCAGCCCCAGCATTTT.

CDR3 sequence: CASSLFLAGRKETQYF. In nucleotides, the CDR3 is TGTGCCAGCAGCTTATTCCTAGCGGGAAGGAAAGAGACCCAGTACTTC. The V gene is TRBV7-2, the J gene TRBJ2-5; 9 bases match TRBD2. V gave up 2 bases and J gave up 3 bases; unmatched junction bases: 7. Germline V CDR1 and CDR2: SGHTA, FQGNSA. The CDR3 loop spans 16 amino acids.

J is TRBJ1-2 and V is TRBV6-5, with 9 bases identical to TRBD1. The CDR3 has 15 residues. The V segment lost 8 bases and the J segment 5 bases; nucleotides outside the gene matches: 12. Germline assignment: CDR1 MNHEY and CDR2 SVGAGI. For the CDR3, the DNA is TGTGCCAGCCTCCCCGGGACAGGGCCAGAGTATGGCTACACCTTC. Translating it yields CASLPGTGPEYGYTF.

The chain carries TRBV14 and TRBJ2-1, with D tentatively TRBD2 (6 bases). CDR3 length: 17 amino acids. The V gene's germline CDR1 is SGHDN and CDR2 FVKESK. The germline V and J ends were trimmed by 4 bases and 5 bases, with 21 bases remaining between them. In DNA form, the CDR3 reads TGTGCCAGCAGCCCTATACACCGGGACTCTTGGGACAATGAGCAGTTCTTC. Translated: CASSPIHRDSWDNEQFF.

The rearrangement links TRBV28 to TRBJ1-2; 10 nucleotides line up with TRBD1. The CDR3 consists of 13 residues. J lost 8 bases, V lost 6 bases, and 6 bases had no gene match. Germline V gives CDR1 MDHEN, CDR2 SYDVKM. The CDR3 DNA reads TGTGCCAGCAGCGCTTTGGGACAGGGGGGCTACACCTTC. It specifies CASSALGQGGYTF.

V and J are TRBV30 and TRBJ2-4, with 9 bases fitting TRBD1. The CDR3 is made up of 17 amino acids. Germline CDR1 GTSNPN, CDR2 SVGIG (reference sequence). V lost 4 bases, J lost 1 base, and 11 bases stayed unmatched. The CDR3 spells CAWIPGTGLGAKNIQYF. The CDR3 DNA reads TGTGCCTGGATCCCCGGGACAGGGTTGGGGGCCAAAAACATTCAGTACTTC.

The chain combines TRBV5-4 with TRBJ1-2; D unresolved. Germline V gene lookup returns CDR1 SGHNT and CDR2 YYREEE (reference sequence). Trimming removed 4 bases at V and 5 bases at J, with 15 bases between. The CDR3 is 14 amino acids. The CDR3 coding sequence is TGTGCCAGCAGCCCTCTTGTGGGCTTATATGGCTACACCTTC. It codes for CASSPLVGLYGYTF. The full variable domain, in which reference TRBV5-4 and TRBJ1-2 provide the parts outside the CDR3, is ETGVTQSPTHLIKTRGQQVTLRCSSQSGHNTVSWYQQALGQGPQFIFQYYREEENGRGNFPPRFSGLQFPNYSSELNVNALELDDSALYLCASSPLVGLYGYTFGSGTRLTVV.

This chain connects TRBV5-1 to TRBJ2-1; 8 positions agree with TRBD1. CDR1 SGHRS and CDR2 YFSETQ come from the germline V gene. Unmatched junction bases numbered 2, after V lost 1 base and J lost 8 bases. CDR3 length equals 13 residues. The CDR3 sequence is CASSLQGADEQFF. The CDR3 coding sequence is TGCGCCAGCAGCTTGCAGGGGGCCGATGAGCAGTTCTTC.

J is TRBJ2-2 and V is TRBV12-3 or TRBV12-4; possibly TRBD1 for D (5 bases). Trimming pared 5 bases from V and 7 bases from J, leaving 11 bases between. This CDR3 spans 13 amino acids. The CDR3 protein is CASSQGEIGELFF. For the CDR3, the DNA is TGTGCCAGCAGTCAAGGGGAAATCGGGGAGCTGTTTTTT.

The rearrangement uses TRBV30 and TRBJ1-3; TRBD1 aligns across 7 bases. Losses at the gene ends were 3 bases for V and 2 bases for J; bases not matched to a gene: 16. The CDR3 length is 18 residues. CDR1 and CDR2 (germline): GTSNPN, SVGIG (reference sequence). In DNA, the CDR3 is TGTGCCTGGAGCGGGGACAGCCCCATCGCTTTGCCTGGAAACACCATATATTTT. The encoded protein is CAWSGDSPIALPGNTIYF.

The gene calls are TRBV7-2 and TRBJ2-7, with 9 bases aligning to TRBD2. Trimming cost V 5 bases and J 0 bases; bases outside gene matches: 5. The CDR3 has 15 amino acids. The germline CDR1 and CDR2 sequences are SGHTA and FQGNSA. The CDR3 here is CASSPSSGNSYEQYF. The CDR3 coding sequence is TGTGCCAGCAGCCCCTCTAGCGGGAACTCCTACGAGCAGTACTTC.

The chain carries TRBV6-6 and TRBJ2-7, with D possibly being TRBD2 (5 bases). Germline V gives CDR1 MNHNY, CDR2 SVGAGI (reference sequence). The CDR3 has 15 amino acids. Between the trimmed V and J ends, which lost 5 bases and 1 base, there was a span of 15 bases. In DNA form, the CDR3 reads TGTGCCAGCAGTACTTCCGGGGTTGGGTCCTACGAGCAGTACTTC. Protein sequence: CASSTSGVGSYEQYF.